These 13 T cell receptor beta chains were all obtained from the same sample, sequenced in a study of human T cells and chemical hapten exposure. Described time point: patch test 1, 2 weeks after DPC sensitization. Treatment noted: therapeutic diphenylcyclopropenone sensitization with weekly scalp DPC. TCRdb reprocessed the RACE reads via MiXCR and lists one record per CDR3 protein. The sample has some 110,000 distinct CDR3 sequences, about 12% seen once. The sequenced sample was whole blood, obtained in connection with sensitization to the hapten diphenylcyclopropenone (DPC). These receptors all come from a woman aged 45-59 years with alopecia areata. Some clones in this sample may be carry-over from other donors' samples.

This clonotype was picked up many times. CDR3 nucleotide sequence: TGTGCCAGCTCACCTGGAGGGGCCCACGAGCAGTACTTC. This translates into CASSPGGAHEQYF. This sequence joins TRBV18 and TRBJ2-7; D is possibly TRBD2 (6 bases). The germline CDR1 and CDR2 sequences are KGHSH and LQKENI. Trimming took 3 bases from V and 5 from J, leaving 11 bases between them. The CDR3 has 13 amino acids.

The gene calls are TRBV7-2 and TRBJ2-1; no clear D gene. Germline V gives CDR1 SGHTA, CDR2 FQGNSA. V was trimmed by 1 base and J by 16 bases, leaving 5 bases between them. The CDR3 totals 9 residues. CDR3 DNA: TGTGCCAGCAGCTTAGGAGGCTTCTTC. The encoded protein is CASSLGGFF. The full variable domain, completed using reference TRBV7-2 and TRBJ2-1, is GAGVSQSPSNKVTEKGKDVELRCDPISGHTALYWYRQSLGQGLEFLIYFQGNSAPDKSGLPSDRFSAERTGGSVSTLTIQRTQQEDSAVYLCASSLGGFFGPGTRLTVL.

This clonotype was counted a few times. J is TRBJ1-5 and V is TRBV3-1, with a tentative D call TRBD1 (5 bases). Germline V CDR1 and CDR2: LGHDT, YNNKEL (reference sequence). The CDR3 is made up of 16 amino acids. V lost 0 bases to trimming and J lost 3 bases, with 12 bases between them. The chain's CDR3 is CASSQDGGRINQPQHF. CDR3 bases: TGTGCCAGCAGCCAAGATGGGGGACGCATCAATCAGCCCCAGCATTTT.

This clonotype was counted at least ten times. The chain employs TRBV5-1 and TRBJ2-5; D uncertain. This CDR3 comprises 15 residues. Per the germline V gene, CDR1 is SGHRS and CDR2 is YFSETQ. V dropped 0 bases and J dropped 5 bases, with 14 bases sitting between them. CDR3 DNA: TGCGCCAGCAGCTTGGACAATCCTCAAAGGGAGACCCAGTACTTC. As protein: CASSLDNPQRETQYF.

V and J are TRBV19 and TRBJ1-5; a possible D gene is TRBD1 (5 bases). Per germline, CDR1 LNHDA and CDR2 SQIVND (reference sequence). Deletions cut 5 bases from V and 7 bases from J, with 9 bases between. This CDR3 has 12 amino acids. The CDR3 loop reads CASSDRGQPQHF. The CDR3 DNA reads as TGTGCCAGTAGTGACAGAGGACAGCCCCAGCATTTT.

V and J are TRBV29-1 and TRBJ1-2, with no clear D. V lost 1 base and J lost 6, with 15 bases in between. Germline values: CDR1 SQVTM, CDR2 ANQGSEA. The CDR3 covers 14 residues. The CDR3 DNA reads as TGCAGCGTTGAAGTACATCCTGGACGGGATGGCTACACCTTC. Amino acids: CSVEVHPGRDGYTF.

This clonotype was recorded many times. The chain's CDR3 is CASSSTENTEAFF. CDR3 bases: TGTGCCAGCAGCTCTACAGAGAACACTGAAGCTTTCTTT. The chain employs TRBV7-6 and TRBJ1-1; no clear D. This CDR3 is built from 13 residues. V was shortened by 4 bases and J by 1 base, with 7 bases between the two germline ends. The germline V gene encodes CDR1 SGHVS and CDR2 FNYEAQ. Filled out from reference TRBV7-6 and TRBJ1-1, the complete variable domain reads GAGVSQSPRYKVTKRGQDVALRCDPISGHVSLYWYRQALGQGPEFLTYFNYEAQQDKSGLPNDRFSAERPEGSISTLTIQRTEQRDSAMYRCASSSTENTEAFFGQGTRLTVV.

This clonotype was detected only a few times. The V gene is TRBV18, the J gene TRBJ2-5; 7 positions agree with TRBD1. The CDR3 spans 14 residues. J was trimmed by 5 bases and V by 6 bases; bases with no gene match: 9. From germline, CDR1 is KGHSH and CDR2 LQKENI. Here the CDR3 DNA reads TGTGCCAGCTCTCAAGTAGGGGGCTTCGAGACCCAGTACTTC. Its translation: CASSQVGGFETQYF.

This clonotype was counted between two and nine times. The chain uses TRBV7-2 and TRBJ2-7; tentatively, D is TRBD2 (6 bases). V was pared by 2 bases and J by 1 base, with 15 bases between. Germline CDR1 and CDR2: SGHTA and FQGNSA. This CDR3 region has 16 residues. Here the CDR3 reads CASSLRRGTQSYEQYF. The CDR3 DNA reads TGTGCCAGCAGCTTAAGGCGGGGAACCCAATCCTACGAGCAGTACTTC.

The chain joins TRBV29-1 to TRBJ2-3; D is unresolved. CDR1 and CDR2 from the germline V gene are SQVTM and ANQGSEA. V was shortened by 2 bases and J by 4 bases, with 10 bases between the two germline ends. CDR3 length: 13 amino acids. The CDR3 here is CSVEISGPDTQYF. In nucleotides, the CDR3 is TGCAGCGTTGAAATCTCTGGACCAGATACGCAGTATTTT.

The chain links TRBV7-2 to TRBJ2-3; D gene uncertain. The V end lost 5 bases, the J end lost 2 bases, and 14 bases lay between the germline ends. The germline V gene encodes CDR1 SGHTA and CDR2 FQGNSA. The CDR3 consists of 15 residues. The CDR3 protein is CASSPGRRTTDTQYF. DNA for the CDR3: TGTGCCAGCAGCCCAGGACGGCGTACCACAGATACGCAGTATTTT.

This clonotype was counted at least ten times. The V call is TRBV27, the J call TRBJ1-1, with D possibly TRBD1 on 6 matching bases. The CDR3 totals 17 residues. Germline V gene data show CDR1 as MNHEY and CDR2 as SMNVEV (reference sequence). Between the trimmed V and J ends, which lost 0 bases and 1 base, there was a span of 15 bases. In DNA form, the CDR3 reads TGTGCCAGCAGTTTATCGTTCAGGGGAAGGGGGAACACTGAAGCTTTCTTT. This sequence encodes CASSLSFRGRGNTEAFF.

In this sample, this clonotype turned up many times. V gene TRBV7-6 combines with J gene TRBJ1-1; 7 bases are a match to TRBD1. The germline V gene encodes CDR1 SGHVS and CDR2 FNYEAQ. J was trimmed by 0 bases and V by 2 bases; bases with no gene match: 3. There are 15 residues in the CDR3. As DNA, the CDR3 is TGTGCCAGCAGCTTACGGCAGGGGGTGAACACTGAAGCTTTCTTT. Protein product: CASSLRQGVNTEAFF. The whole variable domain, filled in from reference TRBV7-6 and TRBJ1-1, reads GAGVSQSPRYKVTKRGQDVALRCDPISGHVSLYWYRQALGQGPEFLTYFNYEAQQDKSGLPNDRFSAERPEGSISTLTIQRTEQRDSAMYRCASSLRQGVNTEAFFGQGTRLTVV.